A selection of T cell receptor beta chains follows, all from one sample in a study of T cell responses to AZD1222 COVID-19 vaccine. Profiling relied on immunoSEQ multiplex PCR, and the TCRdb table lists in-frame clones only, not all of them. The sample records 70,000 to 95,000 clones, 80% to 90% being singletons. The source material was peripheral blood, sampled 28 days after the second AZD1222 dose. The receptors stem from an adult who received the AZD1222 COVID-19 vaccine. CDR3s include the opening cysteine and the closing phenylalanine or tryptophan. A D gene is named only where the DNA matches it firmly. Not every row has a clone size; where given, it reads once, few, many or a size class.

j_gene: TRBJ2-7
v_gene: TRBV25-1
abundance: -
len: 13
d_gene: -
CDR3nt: TGTGCCAGCAGTGCACAGGTGGGAACCGAGCAGTACTTC
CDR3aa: CASSAQVGTEQYF

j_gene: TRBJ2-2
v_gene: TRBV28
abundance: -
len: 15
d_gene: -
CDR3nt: TGTGCCAGCAGTTTATTCGGCACGAACACCGGGGAGCTGTTTTTT
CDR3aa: CASSLFGTNTGELFF

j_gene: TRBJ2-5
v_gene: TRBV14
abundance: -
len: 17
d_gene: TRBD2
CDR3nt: TGTGCCAGCAGCCAAGCTCGGCGGGGGAAGTACCAAGAGACCCAGTACTTC
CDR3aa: CASSQARRGKYQETQYF

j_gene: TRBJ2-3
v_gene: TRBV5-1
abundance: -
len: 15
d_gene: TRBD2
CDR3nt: TGCGCCAGCAGCTTGGGCGGGGGTGGTACAGATACGCAGTATTTT
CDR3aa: CASSLGGGGTDTQYF

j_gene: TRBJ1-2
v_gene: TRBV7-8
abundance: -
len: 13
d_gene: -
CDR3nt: TGTGCCAGCAGCCACCTTGCTAACTATGGCTACACCTTC
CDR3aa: CASSHLANYGYTF

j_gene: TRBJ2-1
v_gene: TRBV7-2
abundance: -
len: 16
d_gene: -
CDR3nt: TGTGCCAGCAGCTTAGTACTCTTGGCAGACTACAATGAGCAGTTCTTC
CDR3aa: CASSLVLLADYNEQFF

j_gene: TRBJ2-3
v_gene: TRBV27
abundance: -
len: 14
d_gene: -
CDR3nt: TGTGCCAGCAGAAGGTTGGTTGGCACAGATACGCAGTATTTT
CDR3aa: CASRRLVGTDTQYF

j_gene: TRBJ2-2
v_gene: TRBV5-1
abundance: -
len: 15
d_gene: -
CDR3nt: TGCGCCAGCAGGGGTATGGGGCTCAACACCGGGGAGCTGTTTTTT
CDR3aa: CASRGMGLNTGELFF

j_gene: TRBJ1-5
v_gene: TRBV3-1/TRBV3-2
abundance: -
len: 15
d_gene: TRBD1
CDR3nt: TGTGCCAGCAGCCAGACCCCAGGGGGCGGCCTGCCCCAGCATTTT
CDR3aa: CASSQTPGGGLPQHF

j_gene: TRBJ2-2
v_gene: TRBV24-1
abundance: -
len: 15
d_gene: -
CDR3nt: TGTGCCACCAGTGATCCCGGGACAAGCACCGGGGAGCTGTTTTTT
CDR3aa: CATSDPGTSTGELFF

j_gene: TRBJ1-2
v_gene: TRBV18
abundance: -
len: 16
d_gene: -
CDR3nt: TGTGCCAGCTCACCACCGGGGGTCGGATTTGACTATGGCTACACCTTC
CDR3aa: CASSPPGVGFDYGYTF

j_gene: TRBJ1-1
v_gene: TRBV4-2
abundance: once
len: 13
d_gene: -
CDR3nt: TGTGCCAGCAGCCGGGAACTGGACACTGAAGCTTTCTTT
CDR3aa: CASSRELDTEAFF

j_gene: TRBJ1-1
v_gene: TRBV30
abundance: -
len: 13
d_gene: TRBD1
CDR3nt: TGTGCCTGGAGCGGACAGGGGAACACTGAAGCTTTCTTT
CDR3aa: CAWSGQGNTEAFF

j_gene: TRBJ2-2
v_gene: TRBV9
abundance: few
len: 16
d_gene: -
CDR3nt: TGTGCCAGCAGCGTAGCGGAGGGGCCGAACACCGGGGAGCTGTTTTTT
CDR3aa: CASSVAEGPNTGELFF

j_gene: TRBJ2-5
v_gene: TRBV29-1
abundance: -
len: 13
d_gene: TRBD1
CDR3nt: TGCAGCGTTTCCGGGACAGGGGGAGAGACCCAGTACTTC
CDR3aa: CSVSGTGGETQYF

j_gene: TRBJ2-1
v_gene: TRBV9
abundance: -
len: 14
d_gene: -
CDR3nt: TGTGCCAGCAGCGCCCAGACAGGCCCCAATGAGCAGTTCTTC
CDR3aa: CASSAQTGPNEQFF

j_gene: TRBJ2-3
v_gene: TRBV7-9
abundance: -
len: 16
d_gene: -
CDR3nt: TGTGCCAGCAGCCTAGGTCAGGGCACTAGCACAGATACGCAGTATTTT
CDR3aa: CASSLGQGTSTDTQYF

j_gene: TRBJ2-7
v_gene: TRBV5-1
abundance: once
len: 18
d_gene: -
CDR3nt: TGCGCCAGCAGCTTGGTATCGGTGACCGGGCAGGGAATTTACGAGCAGTACTTC
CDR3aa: CASSLVSVTGQGIYEQYF

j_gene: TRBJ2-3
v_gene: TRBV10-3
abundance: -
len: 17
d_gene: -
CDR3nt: TGTGCCATCTCTCGGGGCGATCAGCGGATTAGCACAGATACGCAGTATTTT
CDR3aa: CAISRGDQRISTDTQYF

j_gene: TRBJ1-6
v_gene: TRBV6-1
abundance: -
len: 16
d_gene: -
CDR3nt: TGTGCCAGCAGTGGGGCCGGACAGTGGGGGAATTCACCCCTCCACTTT
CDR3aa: CASSGAGQWGNSPLHF

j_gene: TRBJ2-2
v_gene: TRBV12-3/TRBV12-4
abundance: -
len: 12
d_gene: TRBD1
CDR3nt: TGTGCCAGCAGTTTGACAGGGGGGGAGCTGTTTTTT
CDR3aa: CASSLTGGELFF

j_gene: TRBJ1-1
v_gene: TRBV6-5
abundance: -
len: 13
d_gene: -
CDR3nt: TGTGCCAGCAGTCTAGATGGGAACACTGAAGCTTTCTTT
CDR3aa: CASSLDGNTEAFF

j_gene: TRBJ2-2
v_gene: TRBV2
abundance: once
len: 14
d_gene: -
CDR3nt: TGTGCCAGCAGTGAAAGGTTAAACACCGGGGAGCTGTTTTTT
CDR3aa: CASSERLNTGELFF

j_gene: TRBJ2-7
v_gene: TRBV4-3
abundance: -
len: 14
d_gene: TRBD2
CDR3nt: TGCGCCAGCAGCCAAGTCGGGGGGGCGCGCGAGCAGTACTTC
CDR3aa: CASSQVGGAREQYF

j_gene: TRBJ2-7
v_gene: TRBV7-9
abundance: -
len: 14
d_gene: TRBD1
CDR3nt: TGTGCCAGCAGCTTGACAGGGGACTCCTACGAGCAGTACTTC
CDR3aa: CASSLTGDSYEQYF

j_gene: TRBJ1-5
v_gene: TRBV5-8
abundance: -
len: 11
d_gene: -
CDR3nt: TGTGCCAGCAGCTTTGGCGGGAACCAGCATTTT
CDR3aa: CASSFGGNQHF

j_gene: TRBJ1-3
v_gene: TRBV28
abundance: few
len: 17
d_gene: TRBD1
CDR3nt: TGTGCCAGCAGTTCCTTCCGACAGGGCCTCTCTGGAAACACCATATATTTT
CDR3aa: CASSSFRQGLSGNTIYF

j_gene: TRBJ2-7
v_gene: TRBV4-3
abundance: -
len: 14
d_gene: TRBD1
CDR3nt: TGCGCCAGCAGCCCACGAACAGGGGCCTACGAGCAGTACTTC
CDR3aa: CASSPRTGAYEQYF

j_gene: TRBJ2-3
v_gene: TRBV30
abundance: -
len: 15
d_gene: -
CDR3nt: TGTGCCTGGGCCTATAGGGGCGGGAGCACAGATACGCAGTATTTT
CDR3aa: CAWAYRGGSTDTQYF

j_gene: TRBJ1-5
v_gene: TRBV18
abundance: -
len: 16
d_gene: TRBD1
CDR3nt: TGTGCCAGCTCACTCCCCGGACAGGGAATCAACCAGCCCCAGCATTTT
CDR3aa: CASSLPGQGINQPQHF

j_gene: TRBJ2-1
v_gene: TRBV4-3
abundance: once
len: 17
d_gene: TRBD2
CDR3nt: TGCGCCAGCAGCCAAGATAGCGGGACTGGAACCTACAATGAGCAGTTCTTC
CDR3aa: CASSQDSGTGTYNEQFF

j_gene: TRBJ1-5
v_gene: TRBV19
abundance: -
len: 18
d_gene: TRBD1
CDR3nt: TGTGCCAGTAGCCGTGTACCACCGGGACAGGGGGTAAAGGAGCCCCAGCATTTT
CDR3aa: CASSRVPPGQGVKEPQHF

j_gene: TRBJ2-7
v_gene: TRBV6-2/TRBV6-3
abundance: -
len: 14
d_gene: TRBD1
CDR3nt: TGTGCCAGCAGTGACGACAGGGATATCTCCGAGCAGTACTTC
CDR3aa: CASSDDRDISEQYF

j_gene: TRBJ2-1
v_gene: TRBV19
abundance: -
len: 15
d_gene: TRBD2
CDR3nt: TGTGCCAGTAGTAAAGGACTAGTGGCCTACAATGAGCAGTTCTTC
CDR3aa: CASSKGLVAYNEQFF

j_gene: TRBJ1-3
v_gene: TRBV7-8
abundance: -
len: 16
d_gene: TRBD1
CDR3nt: TGTGCCAGCAGCCGCCAGGGGACAGGGGGCGGAAACACCATATATTTT
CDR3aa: CASSRQGTGGGNTIYF

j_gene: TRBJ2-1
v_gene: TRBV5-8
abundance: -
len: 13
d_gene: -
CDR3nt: TGTGCCAGCAGCTTGGGGGGCAGGAATGAGCAGTTCTTC
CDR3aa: CASSLGGRNEQFF

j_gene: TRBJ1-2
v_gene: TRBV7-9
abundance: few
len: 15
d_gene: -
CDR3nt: TGTGCCAGCAGCCGTGACAGTTGGAGATCCTATGGCTACACCTTC
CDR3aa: CASSRDSWRSYGYTF

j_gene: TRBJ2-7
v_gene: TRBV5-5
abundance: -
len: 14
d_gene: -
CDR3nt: TGTGCCAGCAGCTTGGAGGGGTTCTCCTACGAGCAGTACTTC
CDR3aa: CASSLEGFSYEQYF

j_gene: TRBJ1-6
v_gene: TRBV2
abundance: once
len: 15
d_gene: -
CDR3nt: TGTGCCAGCAGTGCGTCTCTCGGAGGCAATTCACCCCTCCACTTT
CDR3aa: CASSASLGGNSPLHF

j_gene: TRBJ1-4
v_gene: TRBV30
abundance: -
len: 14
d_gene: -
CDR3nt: TGTGCCTGGAGTGTAGACAGTTTTAATGAAAAACTGTTTTTT
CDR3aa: CAWSVDSFNEKLFF

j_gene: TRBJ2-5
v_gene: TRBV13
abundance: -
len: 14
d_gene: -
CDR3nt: TGTGCCAGCAGCTTAGCAGAGTACCAAGAGACCCAGTACTTC
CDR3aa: CASSLAEYQETQYF

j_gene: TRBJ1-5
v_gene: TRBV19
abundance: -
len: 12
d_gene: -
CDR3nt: TGTGCCAGTAGTAAAGGGAATCAGCCCCAGCATTTT
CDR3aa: CASSKGNQPQHF

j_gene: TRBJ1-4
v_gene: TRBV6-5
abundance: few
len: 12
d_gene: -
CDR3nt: TGTGCCAGCTCGACTTCTAATGAAAAACTGTTTTTT
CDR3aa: CASSTSNEKLFF

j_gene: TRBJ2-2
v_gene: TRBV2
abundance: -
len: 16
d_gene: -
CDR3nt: TGTGCCAGCAGTATCAGGGTAACCGCGAACACCGGGGAGCTGTTTTTT
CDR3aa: CASSIRVTANTGELFF

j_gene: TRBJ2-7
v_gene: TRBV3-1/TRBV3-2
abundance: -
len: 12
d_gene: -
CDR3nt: TGTGCCAGCAGCCAAAATAAGGGCGAGCAGTACTTC
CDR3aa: CASSQNKGEQYF

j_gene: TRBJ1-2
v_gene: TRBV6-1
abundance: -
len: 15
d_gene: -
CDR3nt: TGTGCCAGCAGTGAAGAGGGCAGTCCCTTCTATGGCTACACCTTC
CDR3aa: CASSEEGSPFYGYTF

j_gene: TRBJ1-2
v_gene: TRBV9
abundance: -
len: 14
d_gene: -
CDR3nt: TGTGCCAGCAGCGTAGCTGGCCAGGGGTATGGCTACACCTTC
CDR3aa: CASSVAGQGYGYTF

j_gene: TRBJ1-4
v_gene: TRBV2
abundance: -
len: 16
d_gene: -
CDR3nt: TGTGCCAGCGGGGGGTTCAGCGTTGCAACTAATGAAAAACTGTTTTTT
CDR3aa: CASGGFSVATNEKLFF

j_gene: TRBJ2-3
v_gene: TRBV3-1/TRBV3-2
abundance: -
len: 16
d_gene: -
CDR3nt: TGTGCCAGCAGCCAAGAGGCAACGGGGGGCGGAGATACGCAGTATTTT
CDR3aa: CASSQEATGGGDTQYF

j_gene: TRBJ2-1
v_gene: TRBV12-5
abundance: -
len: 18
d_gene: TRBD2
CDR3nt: TGTGCTAGTGGTTTGGTACTCTGGACTAGCGGGAGTGTAGGTGAGCAGTTCTTC
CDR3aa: CASGLVLWTSGSVGEQFF

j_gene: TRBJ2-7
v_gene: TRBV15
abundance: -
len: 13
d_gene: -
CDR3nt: TGTGCCACCAGCAGAGGGGACGACAGAGATCAGTACTTC
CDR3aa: CATSRGDDRDQYF

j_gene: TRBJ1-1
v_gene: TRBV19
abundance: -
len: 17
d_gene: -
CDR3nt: TGTGCCAGTAGTCTCCTCGCAACCGGGATAATGAACACTGAAGCTTTCTTT
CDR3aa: CASSLLATGIMNTEAFF

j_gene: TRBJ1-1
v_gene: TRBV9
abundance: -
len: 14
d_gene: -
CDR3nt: TGTGCCAGCAGTGTGAACGCGCAGGGTTACGGGGCTTTCTTT
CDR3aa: CASSVNAQGYGAFF

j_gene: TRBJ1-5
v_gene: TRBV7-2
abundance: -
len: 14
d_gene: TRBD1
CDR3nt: TGTGCCAGCAGCTTAGGGACAGGCGGAAGTAAACGAGTTTTT
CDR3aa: CASSLGTGGSKRVF